The rows below give T cell receptor beta chains drawn from one sample of a study of beta chain features in type 1 diabetes. Only in-frame clones appear in the TCRdb table, and some are missing; sequencing was by immunoSEQ multiplex PCR. The table includes 300,000 to 350,000 clones, approximately 10% detected once. What was sequenced was central memory CD4+ T cells from blood. These receptors were taken from a man aged 30 to 39 with type 1 diabetes. Each CDR3 is given without its conserved first and last residue. Size is stated for part of the rows, as once, few or many counts, or as a class when the clone is expanded.

TRBJ2-3 | TRBV5-5 | many | ASSLEGQGRTDTQY
TRBJ2-5 | TRBV4-1 | NA | ASSQERGTSVNQETQY
TRBJ1-6 | TRBV9 | few | ASSPRDRNNSPLH
TRBJ2-5 | TRBV9 | NA | ASTTNRGAGETQY
TRBJ1-1 | TRBV9 | NA | ASSFLQGARTEAF
TRBJ2-7 | TRBV6-6 | NA | ASSYSRGGAYEQY
TRBJ2-1 | TRBV7-8 | few | ASSEHLSFVRSSYNEQF
TRBJ2-5 | TRBV2 | few | ASSVYDSTQY
TRBJ2-7 | TRBV13 | few | ASSLSHLVYEQY
TRBJ2-5 | TRBV7-2 | few | ASSLGPSRAETQY
TRBJ2-3 | TRBV5-1 | NA | ASRDPAAGDTQY
TRBJ1-2 | TRBV27 | few | ASSPRTGEDYGYT
TRBJ2-1 | TRBV10-3 | NA | AISESKGNYNEQF
TRBJ1-4 | TRBV19 | NA | ASSPNRDANEKLF
TRBJ1-1 | TRBV2 | NA | ASWTGVFTHTTNTEAF
TRBJ1-1 | TRBV28 | NA | ASSPWGRVGTEAF
TRBJ1-5 | TRBV7-2 | few | ASRVGGHQPQH
TRBJ2-5 | TRBV5-1 | NA | ASSLLATEETQY
TRBJ2-5 | TRBV9 | few | ASSAVTSGGAETQY
TRBJ2-7 | TRBV6-5 | NA | ASSKGQKTYEQY
TRBJ2-2 | TRBV7-9 | NA | ASSPVGQGRGRTGELF
TRBJ2-3 | TRBV2 | few | ASSDITDTQY
TRBJ2-1 | TRBV25-1 | many | ASSESQGSHYNEQF
TRBJ2-3 | TRBV5-1 | NA | ASSLALDTDTQY
TRBJ2-2 | TRBV7-2 | NA | ASSLSAGELF
TRBJ2-5 | TRBV5-4 | many | ASSPTDQETQY
TRBJ2-2 | TRBV2 | few | ASSGDRAAGELF
TRBJ2-1 | TRBV5-1 | NA | ASSFRAGYVDEQF
TRBJ1-3 | TRBV18 | NA | ASSPSLVDGPGNTIY
TRBJ2-4 | TRBV4-3 | NA | ASSFGTSALDLAKNIQY
TRBJ1-1 | TRBV11-2 | NA | ASSLSDTEAF